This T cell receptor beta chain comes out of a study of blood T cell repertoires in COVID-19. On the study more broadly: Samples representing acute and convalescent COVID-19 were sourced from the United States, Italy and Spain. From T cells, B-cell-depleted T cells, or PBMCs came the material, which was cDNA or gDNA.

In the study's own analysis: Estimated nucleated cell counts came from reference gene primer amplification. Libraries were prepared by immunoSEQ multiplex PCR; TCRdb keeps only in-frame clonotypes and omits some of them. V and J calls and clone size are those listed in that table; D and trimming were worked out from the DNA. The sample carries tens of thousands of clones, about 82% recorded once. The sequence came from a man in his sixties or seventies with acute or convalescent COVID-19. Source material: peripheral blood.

CDR3 sequence (DNA): TGCGCCAGCAGCCGAACAGGTGGAAATAATTCACCCCTCCACTTT. The encoded protein is CASSRTGGNNSPLHF. This rearrangement joins TRBV5-1 to TRBJ1-6, with a possible D match to TRBD1 (5 bases). Germline V gives CDR1 SGHRS, CDR2 YFSETQ. The V end was cut by 4 bases, the J end by 5 bases, with 13 bases between. The CDR3 has 15 amino acids. The whole variable domain, filled in from reference TRBV5-1 and TRBJ1-6, reads KAGVTQTPRYLIKTRGQQVTLSCSPISGHRSVSWYQQTPGQGLQFLFEYFSETQRNKGNFPGRFSGRQFSNSRSEMNVSTLELGDSALYLCASSRTGGNNSPLHFGNGTRLTVT.